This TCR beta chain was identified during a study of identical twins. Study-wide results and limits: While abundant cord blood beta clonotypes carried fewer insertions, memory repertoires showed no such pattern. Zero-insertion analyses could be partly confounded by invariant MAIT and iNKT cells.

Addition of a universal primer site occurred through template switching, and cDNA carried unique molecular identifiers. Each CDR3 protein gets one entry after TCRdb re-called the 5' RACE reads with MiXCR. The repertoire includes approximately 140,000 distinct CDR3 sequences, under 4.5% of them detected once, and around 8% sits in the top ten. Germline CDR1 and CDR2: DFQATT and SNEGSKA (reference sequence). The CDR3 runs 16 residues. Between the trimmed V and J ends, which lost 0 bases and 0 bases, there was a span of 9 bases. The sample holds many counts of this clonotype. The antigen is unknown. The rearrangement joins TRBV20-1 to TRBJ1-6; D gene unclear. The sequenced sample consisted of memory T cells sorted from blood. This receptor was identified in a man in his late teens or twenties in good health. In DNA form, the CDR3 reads TGCAGTGCTAGAGACTCTTTGAGCTCCTATAATTCACCCCTCCACTTT. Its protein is CSARDSLSSYNSPLHF.